The 32 T cell receptor beta chains below come from one sample, sequenced in a study of OX40 agonist ivuxolimab in advanced cancers. Sequencing used immunoSEQ multiplex PCR; TCRdb keeps in-frame clones, though not all of them. The table shows tens of thousands of clones, with 70% to 85% occurring only once. This sample comprised CD4+ or CD8+ T cells sorted from blood, obtained in a trial of the OX40 agonist ivuxolimab. The origin of the receptors is an adult with an advanced solid tumor such as melanoma, head and neck, liver or kidney cancer.

This chain joins TRBV6-6 and TRBJ2-7; TRBD1 might be the D (5 bases). This CDR3 is built from 15 residues. Trimming left V 2 bases short and J 0 bases short, with 11 bases between. Per germline, CDR1 MNHNY and CDR2 SVGAGI (reference sequence). CDR3 residues: CASSYVGHFSYEQYF. DNA of the CDR3: TGTGCCAGCAGTTACGTTGGACACTTCTCCTACGAGCAGTACTTC.

This chain uses TRBV6-1 with TRBJ1-6; D gene uncertain. The V end lost 2 bases, the J end lost 9 bases, and 14 bases lay between the germline ends. The CDR3 has 15 amino acids. Per the germline V gene, CDR1 is MNHNS and CDR2 is SASEGT. The CDR3 nucleotides are TGTGCCAGCAGTGAAACATACACCCTACTTTCACCCCTCCACTTT. This encodes CASSETYTLLSPLHF.

By share, this clone ranks as medium-sized. The rearrangement joins TRBV5-1 to TRBJ2-5, with D perhaps matching TRBD2 (6 bases). Trimming shortened V by 4 bases and J by 5 bases, and 15 bases separated the two germline ends. The CDR3 has 14 residues. Germline V CDR1 and CDR2: SGHRS, YFSETQ. For the CDR3, the DNA is TGCGCCAGCAGCCTGACTAGTACCGGGGAGACCCAGTACTTC. It specifies CASSLTSTGETQYF.

This clone has just one count. The V gene is TRBV7-2, the J gene TRBJ1-1; D ambiguous. Per the germline V gene, CDR1 is SGHTA and CDR2 is FQGNSA. The CDR3 totals 14 residues. The V gene lost 5 bases and the J gene lost 6 bases, with 16 bases spanning the gap. As DNA, the CDR3 is TGTGCCAGCAGCCCAAGCGGAAGGTTCGCTGAAGCTTTCTTT. It is translated as CASSPSGRFAEAFF.

The chain has TRBV5-1 and TRBJ2-5; the D gene is possibly TRBD1 (6 bases). The CDR3 loop spans 13 amino acids. Germline values: CDR1 SGHRS, CDR2 YFSETQ. Trimming left V 4 bases short and J 3 bases short, with 10 bases between. The DNA for the CDR3 is TGCGCCAGCAGCATCGCAGGGGAAGAGACCCAGTACTTC. Amino acid sequence: CASSIAGEETQYF.

V usage is TRBV5-5 and J usage is TRBJ2-3; D unclear. The CDR3 has 14 amino acids. V lost 0 bases and J 1 base, leaving 6 bases between the germline ends. Germline CDR1 is SGHKS and CDR2 is YYEKEE (reference sequence). CDR3 residues: CASSLDQGTDTQYF. The DNA for the CDR3 is TGTGCCAGCAGCTTGGACCAGGGCACAGATACGCAGTATTTT.

V is TRBV29-1 and J is TRBJ1-2; tentatively, D is TRBD1 (6 bases). Per the germline V gene, CDR1 is SQVTM and CDR2 is ANQGSEA. CDR3 length: 12 amino acids. V dropped 6 bases and J dropped 8 bases, with 16 bases sitting between them. CDR3 region: CSVDTPGGGYTF. The CDR3 DNA sequence: TGCAGCGTCGACACCCCGGGGGGCGGCTACACCTTC.

The chain joins TRBV6-6 to TRBJ1-2, with 10 bases identical to TRBD1. This CDR3 region has 13 residues. CDR1 and CDR2 (germline): MNHNY, SVGAGI (reference sequence). The ends lost 8 bases at V and 4 bases at J; junction bases unmatched: 4. The CDR3 nucleotides read TGTGCCAGCGGGACAGGGGTCGGCTATGGCTACACCTTC. It is translated as CASGTGVGYGYTF.

This clone was recorded only once. The chain's CDR3 is CASSPRPTSGANYGYTF. The CDR3 region has the DNA TGTGCCAGCAGTCCTAGGCCCACGTCGGGGGCTAACTATGGCTACACCTTC. This chain links TRBV27 with TRBJ1-2; possible D gene TRBD1, 5 bases. Germline CDR1 MNHEY, CDR2 SMNVEV (reference sequence). V lost 5 bases and J lost 0, with 19 bases in between. The CDR3 runs to 17 residues.

The rearrangement uses TRBV19 and TRBJ2-2, with 10 bases aligning to TRBD1. Germline V gene sequence: CDR1 LNHDA, CDR2 SQIVND (reference sequence). Germline trimming cut 5 bases from V and 4 bases from J; bases unmatched to any gene: 1. The CDR3 sequence is 14 residues long. The CDR3 bases are TGTGCCAGTAGTTGGACAGGGGGCACCGGGGAGCTGTTTTTT. Amino acids: CASSWTGGTGELFF.

The chain has TRBV27 and TRBJ2-5; maybe TRBD1 (5 bases). Germline CDR1 MNHEY, CDR2 SMNVEV (reference sequence). This CDR3 has 13 amino acids. V lost 3 bases to trimming and J lost 7 bases, with 12 bases between them. Here the CDR3 DNA reads TGTGCCAGCAGTTTTCTTGGGGCCGGGACCCAGTACTTC. Translated, it gives CASSFLGAGTQYF.

The chain uses TRBV7-2 and TRBJ2-7; D unclear. The germline V and J ends were trimmed by 6 bases and 0 bases, with 12 bases remaining between them. This CDR3 is 14 amino acids long. Germline V gene lookup returns CDR1 SGHTA and CDR2 FQGNSA. The CDR3 protein is CASRAAGNSYEQYF. CDR3 coding DNA: TGTGCCAGCAGGGCCGCAGGTAACTCCTACGAGCAGTACTTC.

On this clone: The same CDR3 arises from other DNA sequences in this sample as well. This chain connects TRBV18 to TRBJ2-3; D remains ambiguous. This CDR3 spans 13 amino acids. Germline CDR1 KGHSH, CDR2 LQKENI. The V end lost 2 bases, the J end lost 2 bases, and 5 bases lay between the germline ends. The CDR3 bases are TGTGCCAGCTCACCAGGGATCACAGATACGCAGTATTTT. Protein sequence: CASSPGITDTQYF. The whole variable domain, filled in from reference TRBV18 and TRBJ2-3, reads NAGVMQNPRHLVRRRGQEARLRCSPMKGHSHVYWYRQLPEEGLKFMVYLQKENIIDESGMPKERFSAEFPKEGPSILRIQQVVRGDSAAYFCASSPGITDTQYFGPGTRLTVL.

The chain joins TRBV7-2 to TRBJ2-7; D uncertain. From germline, CDR1 is SGHTA and CDR2 FQGNSA. V shed 2 bases and J shed 1 base, with 6 bases lying between them. CDR3 length equals 13 residues. The CDR3 DNA reads TGTGCCAGCAGCTTAATAGATTCCTACGAGCAGTACTTC. Amino acid sequence: CASSLIDSYEQYF.

This sequence joins TRBV9 and TRBJ1-1; D is ambiguous. Trimming removed 3 bases at V and 3 bases at J, with 6 bases between. Germline-derived CDR1 and CDR2 are SGDLS and YYNGEE. The CDR3 contains 12 residues. CDR3 residues: CASSGEYTEAFF. CDR3 DNA: TGTGCCAGCAGCGGGGAATACACTGAAGCTTTCTTT. The complete variable domain, with remaining parts taken from reference TRBV9 and TRBJ1-1, reads DSGVTQTPKHLITATGQRVTLRCSPRSGDLSVYWYQQSLDQGLQFLIQYYNGEERAKGNILERFSAQQFPDLHSELNLSSLELGDSALYFCASSGEYTEAFFGQGTRLTVV.

This clone was recorded a few times. The chain couples TRBV2 to TRBJ1-5, with D hard to call. This CDR3 spans 14 amino acids. Germline assignment: CDR1 SNHLY and CDR2 FYNNEI. The V and J ends lost 2 bases and 2 bases respectively, with 7 bases between them. CDR3 bases: TGTGCCAGCAGTGAACTTTCTCGCAATCAGCCCCAGCATTTT. This codes for CASSELSRNQPQHF.

The chain has TRBV11-2 and TRBJ1-3; no clear D. The CDR3 consists of 15 residues. Trimming cost V 5 bases and J 0 bases, with 11 bases left between them. CDR1 is SGHAT, CDR2 FQNNGV, per germline. CDR3 in amino acids: CASSPTPTSGNTIYF. CDR3 nucleotide sequence: TGTGCCAGCAGCCCGACTCCTACCTCTGGAAACACCATATATTTT.

The V and J genes are TRBV6-1 and TRBJ2-7; the match to TRBD2 covers 12 bases. CDR1 MNHNS and CDR2 SASEGT come from the germline V gene. This CDR3 is built from 14 residues. V trimming: 7 bases; J trimming: 3 bases; junction bases outside the gene matches: 4. CDR3 DNA: TGTGCCAGCAAGCTGACTAGCGGGAGCTACGAGCAGTACTTC. Translated, it gives CASKLTSGSYEQYF.

This clone was detected only a few times. The chain recombines TRBV27 with TRBJ2-5; TRBD2 might be the D (6 bases). The CDR3 runs to 15 residues. Germline CDR1 and CDR2: MNHEY and SMNVEV (reference sequence). The V gene lost 5 bases and the J gene lost 5 bases, with 18 bases spanning the gap. CDR3 bases: TGTGCCAGCAGTCCCTCGCTGCGGGGTCGGGAGACCCAGTACTTC. This translates into CASSPSLRGRETQYF.

The chain employs TRBV29-1 and TRBJ1-1; no firm D call. V was cut by 3 bases and J by 3 bases, with 14 bases left in between. The CDR3 covers 14 residues. CDR1 and CDR2 (germline): SQVTM, ANQGSEA. For the CDR3, the DNA is TGCAGCGTTGATCCAGCGGTAGGGTACACTGAAGCTTTCTTT. Its protein is CSVDPAVGYTEAFF.

The rearrangement uses TRBV29-1 and TRBJ2-5, with TRBD1 identical over 9 bases. This CDR3 is built from 13 residues. Germline values: CDR1 SQVTM, CDR2 ANQGSEA. Trimming took 6 bases from V and 5 from J; bases not matched to a gene: 7. CDR3 protein: CSVPTGGWETQYF. In DNA form, the CDR3 reads TGCAGCGTGCCCACAGGGGGCTGGGAGACCCAGTACTTC.

The J gene is TRBJ1-1, the V gene TRBV14; D gene ambiguous. Germline CDR1 is SGHDN and CDR2 is FVKESK. CDR3 length: 15 amino acids. Trimming took off 4 bases at V and 2 bases at J, with 14 bases between the two ends. The CDR3 DNA sequence: TGTGCCAGCAGCCCCCCGGGCAGACCAAACACTGAAGCTTTCTTT. Protein: CASSPPGRPNTEAFF.

The chain joins TRBV29-1 to TRBJ2-4, with 8 bases lining up with TRBD2. CDR3 size: 13 residues. Germline V lookup: CDR1 SQVTM, CDR2 ANQGSEA. V gave up 7 bases and J gave up 8 bases; unmatched junction bases: 10. CDR3 in DNA: TGCAGCGCGGGAGGGGGGTCTATGGACATTCAGTACTTC. Its translation: CSAGGGSMDIQYF.

The chain has TRBV2 and TRBJ1-4; D may be TRBD1 (5 bases). This CDR3 has 13 amino acids. V was pared by 4 bases and J by 6 bases, with 9 bases between. The germline gives CDR1 SNHLY, CDR2 FYNNEI. The CDR3 region is CASSGQGYEKLFF. The CDR3 DNA follows: TGTGCCAGCAGTGGGCAGGGCTATGAAAAACTGTTTTTT.

The rearrangement uses TRBV28 and TRBJ1-4, with D uncertain. Trimming pared 6 bases from V and 11 bases from J, leaving 13 bases between. Germline CDR1 MDHEN, CDR2 SYDVKM. The CDR3 loop spans 12 amino acids. The CDR3 DNA reads TGTGCCAGCAGACCCCTTCAAGGGAAACTGTTTTTT. This encodes CASRPLQGKLFF.

The chain joins TRBV15 to TRBJ1-1; D remains unclear. This CDR3 comprises 14 residues. The germline V gene encodes CDR1 LNHNV and CDR2 YYDKDF (reference sequence). Trimming left V 2 bases short and J 5 bases short, with 12 bases between. This CDR3 is CATSRHAGRTEAFF. The CDR3, as DNA: TGTGCCACCAGCAGACATGCCGGAAGAACTGAAGCTTTCTTT.

This clone was detected a few times. This chain uses TRBV19 with TRBJ1-4, with D perhaps TRBD1 (6 bases). V was pared by 4 bases and J by 5 bases, with 8 bases between. This CDR3 is 13 amino acids long. Germline-derived CDR1 and CDR2 are LNHDA and SQIVND (reference sequence). CDR3: CASSNRVNEKLFF. For the CDR3, the DNA is TGTGCCAGTAGTAACAGGGTAAATGAAAAACTGTTTTTT.

V and J are TRBV6-6 and TRBJ1-2; TRBD1 aligns across 7 bases. V lost 4 bases, J lost 3 bases, and 2 bases stayed unmatched. From germline, CDR1 is MNHNY and CDR2 SVGAGI (reference sequence). CDR3 length: 13 amino acids. The CDR3 loop is CASSSDRDYGYTF. DNA for the CDR3: TGTGCCAGCAGTTCCGACAGGGACTATGGCTACACCTTC.

The chain is built from TRBV27 and TRBJ2-1; either TRBD1 or TRBD2 may supply D (6 bases each). Trimming removed 7 bases at V and 3 bases at J, with 10 bases between. The CDR3 totals 13 residues. From germline, CDR1 is MNHEY and CDR2 SMNVEV (reference sequence). CDR3 in amino acids: CASKGDFYNEQFF. CDR3 coding DNA: TGTGCCAGCAAGGGGGACTTCTACAATGAGCAGTTCTTC.

The rearrangement joins TRBV7-3 to TRBJ2-1, with TRBD2 matching over 7 bases. This CDR3 has 15 residues. CDR1 SGHTA and CDR2 FQGTGA come from the germline V gene. V was clipped by 1 base and J by 4 bases; unmatched bases: 4. The CDR3 sequence: CASSLIASGYNEQFF. The CDR3 nucleotides are TGTGCCAGCAGCTTAATCGCTAGCGGATACAATGAGCAGTTCTTC.

This clone showed up just once. The chain recombines TRBV7-2 with TRBJ1-1; D gene ambiguous. V lost 7 bases and J 3 bases, leaving 12 bases between the germline ends. The CDR3 covers 13 residues. The V gene's germline CDR1 is SGHTA and CDR2 FQGNSA. The CDR3 spells CASTRASDTEAFF. CDR3 nucleotide sequence: TGTGCCAGCACAAGGGCGTCGGACACTGAAGCTTTCTTT.

This chain uses TRBV28 with TRBJ2-7, with D unclear. CDR3 length: 14 amino acids. Per germline, CDR1 MDHEN and CDR2 SYDVKM. With 3 bases removed from V and 5 bases from J, the gap between germline ends came to 14 bases. CDR3 loop: CASSLRGYGDEQYF. The CDR3 DNA reads TGTGCCAGCAGTTTGCGTGGGTATGGGGACGAGCAGTACTTC.